This TCR beta chain was observed in a study of a mutant IDH1 vaccine in newly diagnosed glioma. Study in general: Among treated patients, about 62% were male and about 40% female, and mean age was 40.4 years. Standard pretreatment was either radiotherapy, temozolomide, or, for most, radiochemotherapy with temozolomide.

The CDR3 totals 17 residues. Trimming left V 0 bases short and J 4 bases short, with 17 bases between. From germline, CDR1 is MGHRA and CDR2 YSYEKL. The method was immunoSEQ multiplex PCR; TCRdb's version includes in-frame clones alone and lacks a portion of them. Among around 92,000 clones, roughly 90% were seen once, and the ten largest hold 0.56%. Time point: baseline, week 1 (first vaccination visit). Treatment of the sample: pre-vaccination baseline after standard-of-care therapy. Each donor presented with a new WHO grade 3 or 4 astrocytoma that tested IDH1-mutant and showed ATRX loss. This TCR came from a woman between 50 and 59 years old with glioma. The chain joins TRBV4-1 to TRBJ2-3, with D perhaps TRBD2 (6 bases). Sequences were derived from PBMCs, sampled from a glioma patient treated with radiotherapy, temozolomide or both. CDR3 loop: CASSQDVTRGRADTQYF. CDR3 sequence (DNA): TGCGCCAGCAGCCAAGATGTGACTAGAGGGCGGGCAGATACGCAGTATTTT.